This T cell receptor (beta chain) emerged from a study of T cell changes during pregnancy in multiple sclerosis (dated by TCRdb to about 2019). Regarding the complete study: The study examined how the T cell repertoire changed over the course of pregnancy in women with multiple sclerosis.

The library was built by means of the immunoSEQ multiplex PCR assay. TCRdb stores this immuneACCESS table with in-frame sequences only. Part of the clones is absent; in the studies checked, under half of the shortfall reflects unresolved V genes, and no reason is known for the rest. The sample table holds around 59,000 clones, of which 93% were seen once. The ten largest account for approximately 3.8% of the sample. According to the germline V gene, CDR1 reads SGHTA and CDR2 reads FQGNSA. There are 16 amino acids in the CDR3, from cysteine to phenylalanine inclusive. Only the CDR3 portion is preserved as DNA: 48 bases, with reading frame beginning at the first base. V has 5 bases trimmed and J has 1 base trimmed; junction bases matching no gene number 5. With respect to this clone: This clone's antigen is unknown. It has no much larger one-base neighbor in the sample; base qualities were not kept.

Material: CD8+ T cells from peripheral blood mononuclear cells, obtained in the second trimester of pregnancy. The source of this sequence is a female donor with multiple sclerosis, enrolled in a pregnancy study. The rearrangement joined TRBV7-2 to TRBJ1-2, and 12 junctional nucleotides match TRBD1. The CDR3 amino acid sequence is: CASSNRDRGLNYGYTF. At the DNA level, the sequence is TGTGCCAGCAGCAACCGGGACAGGGGGCTTAACTATGGCTACACCTTC.